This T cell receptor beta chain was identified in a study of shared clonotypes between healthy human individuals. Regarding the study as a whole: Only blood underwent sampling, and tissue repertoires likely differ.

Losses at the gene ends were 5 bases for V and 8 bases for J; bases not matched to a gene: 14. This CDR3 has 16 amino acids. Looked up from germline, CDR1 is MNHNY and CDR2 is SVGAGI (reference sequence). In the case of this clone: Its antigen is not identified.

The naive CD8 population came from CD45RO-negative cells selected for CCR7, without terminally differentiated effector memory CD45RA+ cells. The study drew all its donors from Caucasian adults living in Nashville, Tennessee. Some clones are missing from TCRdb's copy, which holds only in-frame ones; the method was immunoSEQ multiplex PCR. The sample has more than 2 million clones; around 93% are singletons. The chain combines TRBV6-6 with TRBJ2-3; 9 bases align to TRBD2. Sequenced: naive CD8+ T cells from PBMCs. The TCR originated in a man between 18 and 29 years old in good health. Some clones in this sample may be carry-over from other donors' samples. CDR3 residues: CASSNGAGGGGGTQYF. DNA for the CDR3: TGTGCCAGCAGTAACGGGGCGGGAGGGGGCGGAGGTACGCAGTATTTT.